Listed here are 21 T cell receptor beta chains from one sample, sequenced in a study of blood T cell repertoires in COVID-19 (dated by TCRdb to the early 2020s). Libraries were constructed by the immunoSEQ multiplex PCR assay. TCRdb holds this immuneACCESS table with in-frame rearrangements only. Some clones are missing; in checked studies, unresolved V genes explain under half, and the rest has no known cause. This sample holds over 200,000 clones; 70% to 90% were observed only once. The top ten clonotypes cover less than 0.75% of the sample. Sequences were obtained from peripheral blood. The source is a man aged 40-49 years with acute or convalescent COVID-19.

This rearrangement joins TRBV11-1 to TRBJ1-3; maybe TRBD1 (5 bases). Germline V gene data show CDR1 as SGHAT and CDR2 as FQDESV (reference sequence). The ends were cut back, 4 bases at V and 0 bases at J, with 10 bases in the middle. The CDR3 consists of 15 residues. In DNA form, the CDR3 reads TGTGCCAGCAGCTCGGGACTGCGCTCTGGAAACACCATATATTTT. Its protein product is CASSSGLRSGNTIYF.

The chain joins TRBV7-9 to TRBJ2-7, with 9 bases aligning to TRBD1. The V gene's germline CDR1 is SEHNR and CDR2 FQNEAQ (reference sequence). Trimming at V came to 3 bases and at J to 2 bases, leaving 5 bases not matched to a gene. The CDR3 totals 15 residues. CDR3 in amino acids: CASSFGQGNTYEQYF. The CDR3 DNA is TGTGCCAGCAGCTTCGGACAGGGGAACACCTACGAGCAGTACTTC.

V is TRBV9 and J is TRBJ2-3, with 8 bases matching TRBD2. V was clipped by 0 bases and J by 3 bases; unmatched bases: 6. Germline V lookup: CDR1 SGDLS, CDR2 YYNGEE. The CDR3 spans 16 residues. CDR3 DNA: TGTGCCAGCAGCGTAGAAACGGGGGGGCCAACAGATACGCAGTATTTT. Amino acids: CASSVETGGPTDTQYF.

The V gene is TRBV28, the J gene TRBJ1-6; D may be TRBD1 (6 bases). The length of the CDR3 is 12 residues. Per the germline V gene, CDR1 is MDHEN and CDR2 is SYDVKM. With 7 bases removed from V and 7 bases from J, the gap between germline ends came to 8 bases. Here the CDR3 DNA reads TGTGCCAGCATGAGGGGGAATTCACCCCTCCACTTT. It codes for CASMRGNSPLHF.

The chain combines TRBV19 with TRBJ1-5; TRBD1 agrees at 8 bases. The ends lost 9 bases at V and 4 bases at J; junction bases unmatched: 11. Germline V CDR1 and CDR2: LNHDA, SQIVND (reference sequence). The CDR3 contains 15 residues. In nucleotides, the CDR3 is TGTGCCAGCCACCCCCCCGGGACAGGAAATCAGCCCCAGCATTTT. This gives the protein CASHPPGTGNQPQHF.

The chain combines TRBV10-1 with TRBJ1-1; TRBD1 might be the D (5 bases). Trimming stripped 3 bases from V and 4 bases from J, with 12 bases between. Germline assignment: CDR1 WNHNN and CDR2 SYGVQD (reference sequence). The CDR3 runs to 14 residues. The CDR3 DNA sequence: TGCGCCAGCAGTGATATCTTAAGGGGCACTGAAGCTTTCTTT. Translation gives CASSDILRGTEAFF.

This chain's CDR3 is CASSLAGLFQVVFRDEKLFF. CDR3 in DNA: TGCGCCAGCAGCTTGGCCGGCTTATTTCAGGTTGTGTTTCGTGATGAAAAACTGTTTTTT. The chain uses TRBV5-1 and TRBJ1-4, with unresolved D. Trimming pared 0 bases from V and 6 bases from J, leaving 27 bases between. The CDR3 is made up of 20 amino acids. Looked up from germline, CDR1 is SGHRS and CDR2 is YFSETQ. Based on the CDR3 plus reference TRBV5-1 and TRBJ1-4, the full variable domain is KAGVTQTPRYLIKTRGQQVTLSCSPISGHRSVSWYQQTPGQGLQFLFEYFSETQRNKGNFPGRFSGRQFSNSRSEMNVSTLELGDSALYLCASSLAGLFQVVFRDEKLFFGSGTQLSVL.

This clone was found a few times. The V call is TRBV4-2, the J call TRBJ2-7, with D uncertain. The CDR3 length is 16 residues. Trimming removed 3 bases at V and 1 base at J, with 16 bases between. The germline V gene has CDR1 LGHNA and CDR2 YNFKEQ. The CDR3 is CASSQQPAGSSYEQYF. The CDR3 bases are TGTGCCAGCAGCCAGCAGCCAGCCGGGTCGTCCTACGAGCAGTACTTC.

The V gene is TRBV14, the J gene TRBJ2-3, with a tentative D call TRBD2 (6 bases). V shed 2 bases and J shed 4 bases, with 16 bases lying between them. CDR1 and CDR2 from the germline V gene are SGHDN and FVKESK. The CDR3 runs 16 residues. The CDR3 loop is CASSQRLTGAADTQYF. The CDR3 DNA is TGTGCCAGCAGCCAACGTCTAACGGGAGCGGCAGATACGCAGTATTTT.

In DNA form, the CDR3 reads TGCGCCAGCAGCATCGGGTCCGGTTTTGGGAACACTGAAGCTTTCTTT. Its protein product is CASSIGSGFGNTEAFF. V gene TRBV5-1 combines with J gene TRBJ1-1; D gene ambiguous. Per germline, CDR1 SGHRS and CDR2 YFSETQ. V gave up 4 bases and J gave up 1 base, with 17 bases separating them. The CDR3 is made up of 16 amino acids.

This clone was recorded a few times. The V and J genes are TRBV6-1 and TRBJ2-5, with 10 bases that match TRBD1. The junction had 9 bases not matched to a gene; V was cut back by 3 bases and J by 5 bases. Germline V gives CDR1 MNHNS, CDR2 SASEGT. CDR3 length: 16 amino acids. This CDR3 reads CASSDRDRGSWETQYF. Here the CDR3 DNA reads TGTGCCAGCAGTGACCGGGACAGGGGATCGTGGGAGACCCAGTACTTC.

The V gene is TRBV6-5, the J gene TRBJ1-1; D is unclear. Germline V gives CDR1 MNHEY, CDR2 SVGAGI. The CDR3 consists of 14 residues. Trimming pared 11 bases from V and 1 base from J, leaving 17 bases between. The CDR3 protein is CAVSKWEGNTEAFF. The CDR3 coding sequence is TGTGCCGTGAGTAAGTGGGAGGGGAACACTGAAGCTTTCTTT.

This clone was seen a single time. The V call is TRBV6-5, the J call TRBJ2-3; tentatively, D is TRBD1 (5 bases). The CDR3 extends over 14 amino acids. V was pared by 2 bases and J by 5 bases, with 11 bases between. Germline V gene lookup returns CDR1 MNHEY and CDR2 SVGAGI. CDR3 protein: CASSYTQGIDTQYF. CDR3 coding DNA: TGTGCCAGCAGTTACACCCAGGGAATAGATACGCAGTATTTT.

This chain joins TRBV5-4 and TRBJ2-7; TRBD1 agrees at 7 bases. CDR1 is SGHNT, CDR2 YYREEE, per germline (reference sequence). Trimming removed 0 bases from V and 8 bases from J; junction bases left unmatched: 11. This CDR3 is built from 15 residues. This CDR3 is CASSLGAQQGTKQYF. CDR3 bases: TGTGCCAGCAGCTTGGGCGCCCAACAGGGGACGAAGCAGTACTTC.

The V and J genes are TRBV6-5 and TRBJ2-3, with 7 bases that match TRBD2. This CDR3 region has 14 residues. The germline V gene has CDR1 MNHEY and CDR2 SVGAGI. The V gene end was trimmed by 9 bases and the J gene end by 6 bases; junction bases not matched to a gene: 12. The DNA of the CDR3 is TGTGCCAGTCGGAGGGAGGGGATAACGGATACGCAGTATTTT. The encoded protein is CASRREGITDTQYF.

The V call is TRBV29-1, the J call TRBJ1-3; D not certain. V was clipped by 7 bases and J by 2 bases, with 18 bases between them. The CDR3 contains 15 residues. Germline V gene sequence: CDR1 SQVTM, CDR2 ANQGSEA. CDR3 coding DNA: TGCAGCGCCGCGGAGTTCTTCCCCCCTGGAAACACCATATATTTT. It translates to CSAAEFFPPGNTIYF.

CDR3 loop: CASSAARRGEQYF. The CDR3 region has the DNA TGTGCCAGCAGCGCCGCCCGCCGGGGCGAGCAGTACTTC. The chain recombines TRBV5-8 with TRBJ2-7; the D gene is possibly TRBD2 (5 bases). CDR1 is SGHTS, CDR2 YDEGEE, per germline. The V gene lost 4 bases and the J gene lost 6 bases, with 14 bases spanning the gap. CDR3 length equals 13 residues.

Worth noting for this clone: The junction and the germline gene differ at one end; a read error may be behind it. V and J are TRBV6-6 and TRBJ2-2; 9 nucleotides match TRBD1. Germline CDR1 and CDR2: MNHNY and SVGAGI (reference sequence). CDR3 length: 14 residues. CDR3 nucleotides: TGTGCCAGCAGCTACTCCGGGACAGGGGGGGAGCTGTTTTTT. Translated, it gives CASSYSGTGGELFF.

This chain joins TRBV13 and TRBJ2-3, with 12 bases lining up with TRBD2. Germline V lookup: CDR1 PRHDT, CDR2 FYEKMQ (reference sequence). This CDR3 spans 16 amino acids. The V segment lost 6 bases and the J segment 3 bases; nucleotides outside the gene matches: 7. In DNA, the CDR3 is TGTGCCAGCAGTTGGCGCGGACTAGCGGGAACAGATACGCAGTATTTT. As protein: CASSWRGLAGTDTQYF.

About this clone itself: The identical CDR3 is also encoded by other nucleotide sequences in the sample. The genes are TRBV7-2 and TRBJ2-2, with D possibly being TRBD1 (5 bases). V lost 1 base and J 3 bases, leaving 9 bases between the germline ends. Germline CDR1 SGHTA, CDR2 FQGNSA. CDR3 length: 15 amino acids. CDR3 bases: TGTGCCAGCAGCTTAGGACAGATTTACACCGGGGAGCTGTTTTTT. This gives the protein CASSLGQIYTGELFF. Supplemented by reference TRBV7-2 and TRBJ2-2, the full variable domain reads GAGVSQSPSNKVTEKGKDVELRCDPISGHTALYWYRQSLGQGLEFLIYFQGNSAPDKSGLPSDRFSAERTGGSVSTLTIQRTQQEDSAVYLCASSLGQIYTGELFFGEGSRLTVL.

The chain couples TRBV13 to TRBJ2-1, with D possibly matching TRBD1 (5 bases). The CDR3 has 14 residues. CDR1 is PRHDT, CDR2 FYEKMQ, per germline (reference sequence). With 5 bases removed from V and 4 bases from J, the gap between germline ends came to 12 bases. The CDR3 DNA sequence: TGTGCCAGCAGCCTCCGGACACTTTACAATGAGCAGTTCTTC. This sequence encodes CASSLRTLYNEQFF.